Detailed here is one TCR beta chain. Antigen specificity is unknown. These data originate in a study of T cell responses to AZD1222 COVID-19 vaccine. Study-level points and caveats: Variant regions that are unmutated are reportedly the target of nearly half of spike-specific TCRs. Mostly white British, mostly female donors; authors suggested clonal diversity may be underestimated.

Clones were read by immunoSEQ multiplex PCR, and TCRdb kept only the in-frame ones, dropping some. The sample records about 89,000 clones, under 95% being singletons. The CDR3 totals 11 residues. The germline CDR1 and CDR2 sequences are KGHSH and LQKENI. Trimming pared 6 bases from V and 5 bases from J, leaving 5 bases between. The receptor was isolated from an adult who received the AZD1222 COVID-19 vaccine. The source was peripheral blood, collected 28 days after the second AZD1222 dose. This chain connects TRBV18 to TRBJ1-5; D gene unclear. In nucleotides, the CDR3 is TGTGCCAGCTCTCCCGATCAGCCCCAGCATTTT. Translation gives CASSPDQPQHF. Looking up the rest from reference TRBV18 and TRBJ1-5 gives the full variable domain: NAGVMQNPRHLVRRRGQEARLRCSPMKGHSHVYWYRQLPEEGLKFMVYLQKENIIDESGMPKERFSAEFPKEGPSILRIQQVVRGDSAAYFCASSPDQPQHFGDGTRLSIL.